What follows are 5 T cell receptor beta chains derived from one specimen sequenced in a study of blood T cell repertoires in COVID-19. Sequenced by immunoSEQ multiplex PCR; TCRdb stores in-frame clones only, minus some. Of 260,000 or so clones detected, approximately 90% appear once; the ten largest clones hold approximately 1.2%. The material sequenced was PBMCs or T cells enriched from blood (not recorded which). The receptors here all came from a woman between 40 and 55 years old with acute COVID-19.

This clone was detected only once. The rearrangement joins TRBV5-1 to TRBJ1-1; D may be TRBD1 (5 bases). Deletions cut 4 bases from V and 8 bases from J, with 15 bases between. Germline CDR1 is SGHRS and CDR2 is YFSETQ. This CDR3 contains 13 residues. This chain's CDR3 is CASSPAGGIEAFF. CDR3 nucleotides: TGCGCCAGCAGCCCCGCCGGGGGGATAGAAGCTTTCTTT.

The V gene is TRBV20-1, the J gene TRBJ2-5; 9 positions match TRBD2. The CDR3 contains 15 residues. J was trimmed by 4 bases and V by 3 bases; bases with no gene match: 9. From germline, CDR1 is DFQATT and CDR2 SNEGSKA (reference sequence). The CDR3, as DNA: TGCAGTGCTAGTAGCGGGAGTGGAGGTTCAGAGACCCAGTACTTC. It encodes CSASSGSGGSETQYF.

The count of this clone is one. The CDR3 here is CASSTIALGNYEQYF. In DNA form, the CDR3 reads TGTGCCAGCAGCACCATAGCGTTAGGTAACTACGAGCAGTACTTC. This chain connects TRBV27 to TRBJ2-7; TRBD2 is a possible D gene (5 bases). Germline assignment: CDR1 MNHEY and CDR2 SMNVEV (reference sequence). Trimming cost V 6 bases and J 3 bases, with 18 bases left between them. The CDR3 consists of 15 residues.

This chain uses TRBV24-1 with TRBJ2-7, with D tentatively TRBD1 (5 bases). V was trimmed by 6 bases and J by 3 bases, leaving 23 bases between them. Germline V lookup: CDR1 KGHDR, CDR2 SFDVKD. The CDR3 sequence is 17 residues long. In nucleotides, the CDR3 is TGTGCCACCAGTAAGGATAGGGCAGACAGACTGGGCTACGAGCAGTACGTC. This encodes CATSKDRADRLGYEQYV.

This clone was seen more than once but under ten times. This chain joins TRBV6-5 and TRBJ2-1, with 8 bases lining up with TRBD2. The CDR3 is made up of 15 amino acids. From germline, CDR1 is MNHEY and CDR2 SVGAGI. V lost 2 bases to trimming and J lost 6 bases; unmatched junction nucleotides: 6. This chain's CDR3 is CASSYRGGSVNEQFF. In DNA form, the CDR3 reads TGTGCCAGCAGTTACCGGGGGGGGTCGGTCAATGAGCAGTTCTTC.